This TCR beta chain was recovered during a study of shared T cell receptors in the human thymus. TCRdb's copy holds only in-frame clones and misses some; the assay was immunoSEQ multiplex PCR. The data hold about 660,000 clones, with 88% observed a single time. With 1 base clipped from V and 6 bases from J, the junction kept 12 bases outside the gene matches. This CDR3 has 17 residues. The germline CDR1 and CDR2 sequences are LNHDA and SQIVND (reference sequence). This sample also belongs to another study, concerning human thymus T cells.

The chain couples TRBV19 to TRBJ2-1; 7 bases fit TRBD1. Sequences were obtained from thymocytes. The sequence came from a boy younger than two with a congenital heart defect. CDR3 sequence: CASSIGYRDSPVNEQFF. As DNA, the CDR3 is TGTGCCAGTAGTATAGGGTATCGGGACAGCCCTGTCAATGAGCAGTTCTTC.